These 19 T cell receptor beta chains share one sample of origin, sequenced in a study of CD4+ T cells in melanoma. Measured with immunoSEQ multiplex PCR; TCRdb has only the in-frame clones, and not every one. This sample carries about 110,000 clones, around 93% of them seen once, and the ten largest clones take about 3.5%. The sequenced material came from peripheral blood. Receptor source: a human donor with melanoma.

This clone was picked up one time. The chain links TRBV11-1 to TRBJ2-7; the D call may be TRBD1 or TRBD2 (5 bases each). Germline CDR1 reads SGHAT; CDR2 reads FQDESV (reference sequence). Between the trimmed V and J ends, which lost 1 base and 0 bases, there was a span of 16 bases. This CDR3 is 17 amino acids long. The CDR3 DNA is TGTGCCAGCAGCTTAGGTGGTCGGGACGGCCACTCCTACGAGCAGTACTTC. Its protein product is CASSLGGRDGHSYEQYF.

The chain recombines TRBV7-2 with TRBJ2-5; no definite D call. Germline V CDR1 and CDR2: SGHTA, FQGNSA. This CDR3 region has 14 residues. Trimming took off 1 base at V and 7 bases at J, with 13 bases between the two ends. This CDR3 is CASSLVGTAGTQYF. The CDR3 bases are TGTGCCAGCAGCTTAGTTGGCACTGCCGGGACCCAGTACTTC. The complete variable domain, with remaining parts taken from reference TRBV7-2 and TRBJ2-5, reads GAGVSQSPSNKVTEKGKDVELRCDPISGHTALYWYRQSLGQGLEFLIYFQGNSAPDKSGLPSDRFSAERTGGSVSTLTIQRTQQEDSAVYLCASSLVGTAGTQYFGPGTRLLVL.

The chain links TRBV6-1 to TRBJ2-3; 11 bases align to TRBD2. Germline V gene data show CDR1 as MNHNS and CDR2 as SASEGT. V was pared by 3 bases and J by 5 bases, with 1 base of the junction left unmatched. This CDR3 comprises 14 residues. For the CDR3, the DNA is TGTGCCAGCAGTGAGACTAGCGGGAAAGATACGCAGTATTTT. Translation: CASSETSGKDTQYF.

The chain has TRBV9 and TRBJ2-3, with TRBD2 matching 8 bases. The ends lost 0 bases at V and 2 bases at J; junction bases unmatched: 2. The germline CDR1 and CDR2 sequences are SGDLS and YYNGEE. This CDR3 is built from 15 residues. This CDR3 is CASSVASGHTDTQYF. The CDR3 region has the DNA TGTGCCAGCAGCGTAGCTAGCGGGCACACAGATACGCAGTATTTT.

Here the CDR3 DNA reads TGCGCCAGCAGCCAAATTTGGACAGGTGATACCTACGAGCAGTACTTC. Translating gives CASSQIWTGDTYEQYF. The V call is TRBV4-1, the J call TRBJ2-7, with 7 nucleotides matching TRBD1. Trimming at V came to 2 bases and at J to 2 bases, leaving 9 bases not matched to a gene. This CDR3 region has 16 residues. Germline-derived CDR1 and CDR2 are MGHRA and YSYEKL.

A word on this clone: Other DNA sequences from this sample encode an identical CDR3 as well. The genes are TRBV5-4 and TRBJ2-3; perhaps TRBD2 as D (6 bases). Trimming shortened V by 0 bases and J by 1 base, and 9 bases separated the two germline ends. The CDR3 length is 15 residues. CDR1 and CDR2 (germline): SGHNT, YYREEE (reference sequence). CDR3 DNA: TGTGCCAGCAGCTTGGACGGGGGAGGCACAGATACGCAGTATTTT. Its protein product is CASSLDGGGTDTQYF.

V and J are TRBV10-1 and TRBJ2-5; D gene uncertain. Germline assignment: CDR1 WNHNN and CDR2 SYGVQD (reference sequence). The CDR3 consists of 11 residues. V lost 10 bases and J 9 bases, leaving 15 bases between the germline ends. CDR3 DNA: TGCGCCAAGAATCACCCAAGGCCCCAGTACTTC. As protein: CAKNHPRPQYF.

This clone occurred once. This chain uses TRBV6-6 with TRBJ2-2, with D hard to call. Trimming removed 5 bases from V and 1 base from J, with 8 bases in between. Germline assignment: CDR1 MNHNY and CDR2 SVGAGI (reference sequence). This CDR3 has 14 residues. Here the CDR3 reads CASSQDVNTGELFF. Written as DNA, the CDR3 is TGTGCCAGCAGTCAGGACGTGAACACCGGGGAGCTGTTTTTT.

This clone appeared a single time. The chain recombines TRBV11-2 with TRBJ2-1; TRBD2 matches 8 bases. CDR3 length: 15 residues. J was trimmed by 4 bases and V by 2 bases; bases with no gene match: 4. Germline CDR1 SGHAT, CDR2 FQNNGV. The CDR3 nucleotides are TGTGCCAGCAGCTTAAGTCTAGCGGGTTACAATGAGCAGTTCTTC. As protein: CASSLSLAGYNEQFF.

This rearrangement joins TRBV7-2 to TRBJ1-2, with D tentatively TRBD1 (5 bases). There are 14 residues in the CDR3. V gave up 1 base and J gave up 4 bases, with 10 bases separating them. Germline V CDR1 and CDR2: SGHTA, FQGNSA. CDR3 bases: TGTGCCAGCAGCTTAGGGGTCCAGGGCTATGGCTACACCTTC. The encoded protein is CASSLGVQGYGYTF.

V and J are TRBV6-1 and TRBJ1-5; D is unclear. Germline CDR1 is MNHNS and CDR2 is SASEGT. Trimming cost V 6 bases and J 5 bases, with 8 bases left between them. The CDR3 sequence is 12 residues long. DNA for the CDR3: TGTGCCAGCAGAGACACGTATCAGCCCCAGCATTTT. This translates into CASRDTYQPQHF.

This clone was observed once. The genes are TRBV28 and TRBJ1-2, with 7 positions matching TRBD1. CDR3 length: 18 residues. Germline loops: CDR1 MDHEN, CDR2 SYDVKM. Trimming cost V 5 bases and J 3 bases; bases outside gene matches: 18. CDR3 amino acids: CASSTSIITGDPDYGYTF. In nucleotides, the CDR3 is TGTGCCAGCAGTACCTCAATAATCACAGGGGACCCGGACTATGGCTACACCTTC.

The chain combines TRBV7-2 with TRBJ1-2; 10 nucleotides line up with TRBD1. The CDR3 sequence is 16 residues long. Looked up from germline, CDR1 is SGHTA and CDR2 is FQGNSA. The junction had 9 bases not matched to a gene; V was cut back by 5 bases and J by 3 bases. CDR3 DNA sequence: TGTGCCAGCAGCGCCGGGACAGGGGAGGTGTACTATGGCTACACCTTC. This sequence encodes CASSAGTGEVYYGYTF.

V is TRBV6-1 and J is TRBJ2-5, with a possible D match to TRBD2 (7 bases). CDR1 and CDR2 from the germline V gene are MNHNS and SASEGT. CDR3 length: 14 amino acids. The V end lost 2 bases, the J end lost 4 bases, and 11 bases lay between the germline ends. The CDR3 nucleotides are TGTGCCAGCAGTGAATGGGGGGGCTCAGAGACCCAGTACTTC. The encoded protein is CASSEWGGSETQYF.

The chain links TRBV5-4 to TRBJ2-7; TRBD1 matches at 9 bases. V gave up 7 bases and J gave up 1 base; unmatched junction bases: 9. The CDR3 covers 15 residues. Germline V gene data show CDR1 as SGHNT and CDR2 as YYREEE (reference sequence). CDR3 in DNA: TGTGCCAGCGAGGTAACGGACAGGGGTTCCTACGAGCAGTACTTC. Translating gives CASEVTDRGSYEQYF.

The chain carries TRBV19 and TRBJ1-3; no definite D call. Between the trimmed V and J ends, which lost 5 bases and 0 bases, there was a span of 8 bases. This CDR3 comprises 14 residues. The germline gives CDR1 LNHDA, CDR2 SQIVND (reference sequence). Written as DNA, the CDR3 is TGTGCCAGTAGTGTCGCGCACTCTGGAAACACCATATATTTT. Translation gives CASSVAHSGNTIYF.

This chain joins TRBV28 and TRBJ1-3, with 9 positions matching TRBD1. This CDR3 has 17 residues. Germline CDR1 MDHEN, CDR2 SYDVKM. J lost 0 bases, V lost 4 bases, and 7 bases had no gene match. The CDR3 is CASSSGQGHFSGNTIYF. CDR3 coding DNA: TGTGCCAGCAGTTCGGGACAGGGACATTTCTCTGGAAACACCATATATTTT.

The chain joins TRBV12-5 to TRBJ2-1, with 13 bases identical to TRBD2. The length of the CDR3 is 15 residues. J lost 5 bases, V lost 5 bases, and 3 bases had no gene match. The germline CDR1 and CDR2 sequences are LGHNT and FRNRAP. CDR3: CASGTGLAGDNEQFF. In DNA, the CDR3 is TGTGCTAGTGGTACCGGACTAGCGGGGGACAATGAGCAGTTCTTC. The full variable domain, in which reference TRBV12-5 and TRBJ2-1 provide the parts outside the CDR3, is DARVTQTPRHKVTEMGQEVTMRCQPILGHNTVFWYRQTMMQGLELLAYFRNRAPLDDSGMPKDRFSAEMPDATLATLKIQPSEPRDSAVYFCASGTGLAGDNEQFFGPGTRLTVL.

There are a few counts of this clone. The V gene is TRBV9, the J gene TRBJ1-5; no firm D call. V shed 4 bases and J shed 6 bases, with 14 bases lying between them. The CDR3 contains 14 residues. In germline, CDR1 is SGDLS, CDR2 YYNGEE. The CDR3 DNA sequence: TGTGCCAGCAGCCGGGCGGGCGGGAGTCAGCCCCAGCATTTT. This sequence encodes CASSRAGGSQPQHF.